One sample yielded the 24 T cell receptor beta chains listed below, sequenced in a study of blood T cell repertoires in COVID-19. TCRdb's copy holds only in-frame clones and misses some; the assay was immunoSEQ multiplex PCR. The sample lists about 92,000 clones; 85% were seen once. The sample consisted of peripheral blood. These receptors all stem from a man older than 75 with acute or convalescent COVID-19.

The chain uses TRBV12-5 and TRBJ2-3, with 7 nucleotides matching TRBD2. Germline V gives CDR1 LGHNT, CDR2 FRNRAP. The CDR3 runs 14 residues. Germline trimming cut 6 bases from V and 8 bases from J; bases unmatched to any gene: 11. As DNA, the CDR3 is TGTGCTAGTGGACCCGCCCGACTAGCCCTTACGCAGTATTTT. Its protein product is CASGPARLALTQYF.

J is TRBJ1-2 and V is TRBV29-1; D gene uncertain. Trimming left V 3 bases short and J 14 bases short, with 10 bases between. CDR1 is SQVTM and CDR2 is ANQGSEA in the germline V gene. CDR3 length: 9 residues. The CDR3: CSVDQSYTF. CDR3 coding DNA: TGCAGCGTTGACCAGTCGTATACCTTC.

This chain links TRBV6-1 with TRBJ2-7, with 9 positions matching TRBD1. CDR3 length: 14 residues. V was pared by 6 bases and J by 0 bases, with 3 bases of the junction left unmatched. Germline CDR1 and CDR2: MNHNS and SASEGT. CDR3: CASSLQGASYEQYF. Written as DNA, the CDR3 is TGTGCCAGCAGCCTACAGGGGGCCTCCTACGAGCAGTACTTC.

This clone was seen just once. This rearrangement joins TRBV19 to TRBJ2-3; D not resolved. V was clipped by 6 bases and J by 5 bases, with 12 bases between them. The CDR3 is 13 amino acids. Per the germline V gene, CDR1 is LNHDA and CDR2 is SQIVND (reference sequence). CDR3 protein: CASSSLSLDTQYF. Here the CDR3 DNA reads TGTGCCAGTAGCTCCCTTTCCCTAGATACGCAGTATTTT.

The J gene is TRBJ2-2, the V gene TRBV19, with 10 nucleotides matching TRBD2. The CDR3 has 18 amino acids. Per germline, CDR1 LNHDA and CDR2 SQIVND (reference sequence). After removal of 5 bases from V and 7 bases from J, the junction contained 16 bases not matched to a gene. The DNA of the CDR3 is TGTGCCAGTAGTCCGATGGTAGGGCTAGCGGGAGCGAACGGGGAGCTGTTTTTT. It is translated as CASSPMVGLAGANGELFF.

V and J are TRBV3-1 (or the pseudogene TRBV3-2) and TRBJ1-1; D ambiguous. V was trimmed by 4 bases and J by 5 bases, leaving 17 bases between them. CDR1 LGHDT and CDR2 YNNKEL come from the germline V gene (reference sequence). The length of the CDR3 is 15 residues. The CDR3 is CASSPGPGSETEAFF. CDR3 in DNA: TGTGCCAGCAGCCCCGGACCGGGGTCGGAGACTGAAGCTTTCTTT.

Written as DNA, the CDR3 is TGTGCCAGCAGCCAAAGGACAGGGTCTGAAGCTTTCTTT. The encoded protein is CASSQRTGSEAFF. The V gene is TRBV3-1 (or the pseudogene TRBV3-2), the J gene TRBJ1-1, with 8 bases lining up with TRBD1. Germline lookup yields CDR1 LGHDT and CDR2 YNNKEL (reference sequence). The length of the CDR3 is 13 residues. The V segment lost 2 bases and the J segment 6 bases; nucleotides outside the gene matches: 2.

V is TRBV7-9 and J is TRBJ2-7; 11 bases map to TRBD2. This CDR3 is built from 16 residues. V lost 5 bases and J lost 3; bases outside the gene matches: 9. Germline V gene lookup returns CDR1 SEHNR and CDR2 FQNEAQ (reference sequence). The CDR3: CASSPAGTSGDYEQYF. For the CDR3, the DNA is TGTGCCAGCAGCCCCGCCGGGACTAGCGGAGACTACGAGCAGTACTTC.

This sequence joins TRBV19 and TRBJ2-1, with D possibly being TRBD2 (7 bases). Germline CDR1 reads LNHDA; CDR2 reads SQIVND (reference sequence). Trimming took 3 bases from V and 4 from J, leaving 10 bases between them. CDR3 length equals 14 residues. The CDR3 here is CASSMRGQYNEQFF. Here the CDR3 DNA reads TGTGCCAGTAGTATGCGGGGGCAGTACAATGAGCAGTTCTTC.

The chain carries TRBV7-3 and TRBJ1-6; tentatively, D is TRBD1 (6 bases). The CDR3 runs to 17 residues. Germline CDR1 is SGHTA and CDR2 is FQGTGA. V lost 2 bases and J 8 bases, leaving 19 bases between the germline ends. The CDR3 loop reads CASSLLPVGAGDSPLHF. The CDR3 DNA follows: TGTGCCAGCAGCTTACTGCCAGTGGGGGCGGGCGATTCACCCCTCCACTTT.

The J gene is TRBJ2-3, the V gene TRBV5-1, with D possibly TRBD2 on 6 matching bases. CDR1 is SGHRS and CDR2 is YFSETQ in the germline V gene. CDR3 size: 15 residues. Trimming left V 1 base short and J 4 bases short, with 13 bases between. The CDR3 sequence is CASSLPGSGADTQYF. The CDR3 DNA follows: TGCGCCAGCAGCTTGCCCGGGAGTGGTGCAGATACGCAGTATTTT. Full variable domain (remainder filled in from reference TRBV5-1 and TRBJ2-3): KAGVTQTPRYLIKTRGQQVTLSCSPISGHRSVSWYQQTPGQGLQFLFEYFSETQRNKGNFPGRFSGRQFSNSRSEMNVSTLELGDSALYLCASSLPGSGADTQYFGPGTRLTVL.

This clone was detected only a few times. The CDR3 coding sequence is TGTGCCAGCAGCTTAGGGCAGGGGGCCGACATTCAGTACTTC. Amino acids: CASSLGQGADIQYF. The chain is built from TRBV11-3 and TRBJ2-4, with 8 bases lining up with TRBD1. CDR3 size: 14 residues. Trimming removed 1 base from V and 8 bases from J; junction bases left unmatched: 4. Per the germline V gene, CDR1 is SGHNT and CDR2 is YENEEA.

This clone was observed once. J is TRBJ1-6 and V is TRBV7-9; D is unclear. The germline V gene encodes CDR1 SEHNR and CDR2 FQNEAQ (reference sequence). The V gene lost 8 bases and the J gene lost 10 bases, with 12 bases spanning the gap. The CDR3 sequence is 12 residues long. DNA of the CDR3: TGTGCCAGCTCGCGCGGTGAATCACCCCTCCACTTT. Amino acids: CASSRGESPLHF. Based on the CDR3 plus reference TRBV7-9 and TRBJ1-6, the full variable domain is DTGVSQNPRHKITKRGQNVTFRCDPISEHNRLYWYRQTLGQGPEFLTYFQNEAQLEKSRLLSDRFSAERPKGSFSTLEIQRTEQGDSAMYLCASSRGESPLHFGNGTRLTVT.

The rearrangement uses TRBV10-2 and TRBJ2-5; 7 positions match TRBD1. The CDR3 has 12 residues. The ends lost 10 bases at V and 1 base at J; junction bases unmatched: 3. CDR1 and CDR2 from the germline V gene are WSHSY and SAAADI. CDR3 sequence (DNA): TGCGCCATAAGACAGGGCCAAGAGACCCAGTACTTC. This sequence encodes CAIRQGQETQYF.

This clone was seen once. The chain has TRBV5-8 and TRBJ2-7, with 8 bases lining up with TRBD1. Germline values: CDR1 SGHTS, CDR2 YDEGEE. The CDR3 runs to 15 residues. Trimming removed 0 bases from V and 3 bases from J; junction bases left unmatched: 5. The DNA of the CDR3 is TGTGCCAGCAGCTTGGGACAGGGGCGAAGCTACGAGCAGTACTTC. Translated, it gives CASSLGQGRSYEQYF.

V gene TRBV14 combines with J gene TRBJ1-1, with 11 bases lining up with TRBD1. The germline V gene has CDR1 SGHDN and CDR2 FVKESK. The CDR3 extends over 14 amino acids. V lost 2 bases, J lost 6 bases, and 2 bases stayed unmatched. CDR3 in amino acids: CASSQPGQGAEAFF. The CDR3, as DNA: TGTGCCAGCAGCCAACCGGGACAGGGGGCTGAAGCTTTCTTT.

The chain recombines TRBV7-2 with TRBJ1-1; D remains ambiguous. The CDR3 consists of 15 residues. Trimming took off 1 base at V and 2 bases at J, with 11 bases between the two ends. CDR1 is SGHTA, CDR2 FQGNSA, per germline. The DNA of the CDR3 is TGTGCCAGCAGCTTAGTCCCCAGGATCAACACTGAAGCTTTCTTT. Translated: CASSLVPRINTEAFF.

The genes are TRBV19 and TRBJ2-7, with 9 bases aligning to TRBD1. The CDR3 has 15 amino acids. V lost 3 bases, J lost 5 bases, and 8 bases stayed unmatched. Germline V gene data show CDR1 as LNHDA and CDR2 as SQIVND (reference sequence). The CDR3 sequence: CASSILGQGRHEQYF. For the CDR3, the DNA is TGTGCCAGTAGTATCTTGGGACAGGGTCGCCACGAGCAGTACTTC. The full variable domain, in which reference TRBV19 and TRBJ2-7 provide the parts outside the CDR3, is DGGITQSPKYLFRKEGQNVTLSCEQNLNHDAMYWYRQDPGQGLRLIYYSQIVNDFQKGDIAEGYSVSREKKESFPLTVTSAQKNPTAFYLCASSILGQGRHEQYFGPGTRLTVT.

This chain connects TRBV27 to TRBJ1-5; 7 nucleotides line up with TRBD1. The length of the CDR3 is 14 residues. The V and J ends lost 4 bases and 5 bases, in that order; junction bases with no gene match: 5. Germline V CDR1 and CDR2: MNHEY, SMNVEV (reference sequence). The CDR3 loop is CASSSGQNDQPQHF. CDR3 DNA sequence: TGTGCCAGCAGTTCGGGACAGAATGATCAGCCCCAGCATTTT.

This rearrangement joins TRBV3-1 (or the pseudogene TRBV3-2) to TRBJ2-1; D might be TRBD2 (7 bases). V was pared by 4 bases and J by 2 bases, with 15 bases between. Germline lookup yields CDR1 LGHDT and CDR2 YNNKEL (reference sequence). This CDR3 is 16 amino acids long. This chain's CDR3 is CASSRWGRGAYNEQFF. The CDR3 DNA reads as TGTGCCAGCAGCCGATGGGGGAGGGGGGCCTACAATGAGCAGTTCTTC.

CDR3 nucleotides: TGTGCCAGTAGTATCCCTAGCGGGAGAAACACCGGGGAGCTGTTTTTT. This codes for CASSIPSGRNTGELFF. The V call is TRBV19, the J call TRBJ2-2; 10 bases are a match to TRBD2. The germline V gene has CDR1 LNHDA and CDR2 SQIVND (reference sequence). The CDR3 runs 16 residues. The J segment lost 2 bases and the V segment lost 3 bases, leaving 3 bases of the junction unmatched.

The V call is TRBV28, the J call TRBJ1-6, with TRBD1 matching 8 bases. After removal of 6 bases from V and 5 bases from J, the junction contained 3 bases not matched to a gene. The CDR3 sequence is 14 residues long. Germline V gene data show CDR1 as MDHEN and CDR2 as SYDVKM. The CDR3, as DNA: TGTGCCAGCAGACGGACAGGGAATAATTCACCCCTCCACTTT. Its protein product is CASRRTGNNSPLHF. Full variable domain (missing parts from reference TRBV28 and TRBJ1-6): DVKVTQSSRYLVKRTGEKVFLECVQDMDHENMFWYRQDPGLGLRLIYFSYDVKMKEKGDIPEGYSVSREKKERFSLILESASTNQTSMYLCASRRTGNNSPLHFGNGTRLTVT.

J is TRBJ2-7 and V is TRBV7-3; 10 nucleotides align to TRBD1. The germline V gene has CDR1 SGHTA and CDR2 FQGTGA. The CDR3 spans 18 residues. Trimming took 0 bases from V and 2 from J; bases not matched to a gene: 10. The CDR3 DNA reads TGTGCCAGCAGCTTAACTGGGACCGGGACAGGGGTCACCTACGAGCAGTACTTC. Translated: CASSLTGTGTGVTYEQYF.

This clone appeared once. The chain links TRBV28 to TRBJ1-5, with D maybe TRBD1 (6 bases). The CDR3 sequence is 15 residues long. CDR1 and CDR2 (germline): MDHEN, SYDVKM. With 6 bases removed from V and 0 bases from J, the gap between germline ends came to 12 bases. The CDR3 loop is CASRFQGPSNQPQHF. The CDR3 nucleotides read TGTGCCAGCAGGTTCCAGGGGCCTAGCAATCAGCCCCAGCATTTT.